This TCR beta chain was recorded in a study of blood T cell repertoires in COVID-19. Study information: Specimens from acute and convalescent COVID-19 originated in the United States, Italy and Spain. T cells, B-cell-depleted T cells, or PBMCs provided the cDNA or gDNA that served as material.

Germline V CDR1 and CDR2: KGHDR, SFDVKD. The CDR3 consists of 14 residues. The V and J ends lost 7 bases and 1 base respectively, with 10 bases between them. Original methodology: Estimated nucleated cell counts came from reference gene primer amplification. Libraries were prepared by immunoSEQ multiplex PCR; TCRdb keeps only in-frame clonotypes and omits some of them. The D gene and trimming were derived from the DNA, and the V and J assignments and clone size from that table. The sample holds 80,000 to 95,000 clones, about 76% seen once. Sequenced: peripheral blood. This clonotype was sampled from a man older than 75 with acute or convalescent COVID-19. The V gene is TRBV24-1, the J gene TRBJ2-1; D possibly corresponds to TRBD2 (6 bases). In DNA, the CDR3 is TGTGCCACCAGCCCCGGGACTTCCTACAATGAGCAGTTCTTC. It yields the protein CATSPGTSYNEQFF.